The clone carrying this T cell receptor (beta chain) appeared once. Its matching antigen is unknown. This sample is part of a study of T cell repertoires in cytomegalovirus infection. Study-wide background: Selection of CMV epitopes for the study included recently identified HLA-C-restricted and well-studied HLA-B-restricted ones. An indication of both CMV infection and matching HLA type came from public TCR beta signatures. Findings and limits, study-wide: The ex vivo response showed dominance by HLA-C-restricted CMV-specific TCR beta clonotypes. Summed public TCR beta family frequency identified CMV carriers bearing the relevant HLA.

V lost 5 bases to trimming and J lost 7 bases; unmatched junction nucleotides: 6. Germline CDR1 LNHDA, CDR2 SQIVND (reference sequence). The length of the CDR3 is 13 residues. MiXCR was run by TCRdb on the reads, yielding one entry per CDR3 protein. The sample consists of 700,000 to 850,000 distinct CDR3 sequences, 32% of them appearing once. The receptor comes from a human donor in good health (CMV status not recorded). Some clones in this sample may be carry-over from other donors' samples. The sample was cultured CD8+ T cells from PBMCs, taken from culture after CMV antigen stimulation. The chain recombines TRBV19 with TRBJ1-1; 8 nucleotides align to TRBD1. As DNA, the CDR3 is TGTGCCAGTAGTTACAGACAGGGGAATGAAGCTTTCTTT. Amino acid sequence: CASSYRQGNEAFF.